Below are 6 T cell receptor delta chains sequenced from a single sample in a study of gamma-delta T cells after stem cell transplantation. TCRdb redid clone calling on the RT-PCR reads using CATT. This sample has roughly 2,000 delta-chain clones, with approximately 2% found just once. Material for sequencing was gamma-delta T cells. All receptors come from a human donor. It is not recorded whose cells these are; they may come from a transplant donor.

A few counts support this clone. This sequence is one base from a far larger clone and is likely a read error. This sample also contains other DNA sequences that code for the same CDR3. The DNA of the CDR3 is TGTGCCTGTGACACCGTTCTATTGGGGGATAGGGGCGATAAACTCATCTTT. This gives the protein CACDTVLLGDRGDKLIF. The chain carries TRDV2 and TRDJ1; 9 bases are a match to TRDD3. Germline assignment: CDR1 GEAIGNYY and CDR2 EKD. This CDR3 region has 17 residues. J was trimmed by 4 bases and V by 0 bases; bases with no gene match: 11.

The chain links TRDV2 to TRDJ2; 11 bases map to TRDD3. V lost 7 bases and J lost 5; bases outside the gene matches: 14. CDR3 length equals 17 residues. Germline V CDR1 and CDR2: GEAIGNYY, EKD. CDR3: CACKSMGDTHATAQLFF. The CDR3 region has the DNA TGTGCCTGCAAATCTATGGGGGATACGCATGCAACAGCACAACTCTTCTTT.

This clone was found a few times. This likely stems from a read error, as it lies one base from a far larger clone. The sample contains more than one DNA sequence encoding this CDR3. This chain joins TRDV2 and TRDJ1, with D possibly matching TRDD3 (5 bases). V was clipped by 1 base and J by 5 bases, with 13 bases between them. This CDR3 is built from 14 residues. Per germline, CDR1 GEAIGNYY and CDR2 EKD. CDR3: CACDTVSWGDKLIF. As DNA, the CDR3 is TGTGCCTGTGACACTGTATCATGGGGAGATAAACTCATCTTT.

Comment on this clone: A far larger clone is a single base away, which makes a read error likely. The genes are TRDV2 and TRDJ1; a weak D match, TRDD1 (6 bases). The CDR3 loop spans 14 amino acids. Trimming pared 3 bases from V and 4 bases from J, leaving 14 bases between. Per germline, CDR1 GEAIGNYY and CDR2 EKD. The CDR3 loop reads CACDVLEKYDKLIF. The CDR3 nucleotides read TGTGCCTGTGACGTACTGGAGAAATACGATAAACTCATCTTT.

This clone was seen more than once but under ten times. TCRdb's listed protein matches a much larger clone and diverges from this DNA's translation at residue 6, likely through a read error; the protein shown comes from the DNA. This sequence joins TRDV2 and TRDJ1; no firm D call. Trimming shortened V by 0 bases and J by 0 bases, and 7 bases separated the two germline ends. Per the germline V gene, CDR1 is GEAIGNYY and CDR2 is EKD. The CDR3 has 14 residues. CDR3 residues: CACDTILNTDKLIF. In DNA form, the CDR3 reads TGTGCCTGTGACACCATACTGAACACCGATAAACTCATCTTT.

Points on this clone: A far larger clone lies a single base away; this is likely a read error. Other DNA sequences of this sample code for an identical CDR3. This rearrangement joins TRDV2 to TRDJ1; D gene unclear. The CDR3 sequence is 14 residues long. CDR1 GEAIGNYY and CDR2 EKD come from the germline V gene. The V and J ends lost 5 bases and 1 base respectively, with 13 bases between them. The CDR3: CACAGIQITDKLIF. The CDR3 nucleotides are TGTGCCTGTGCTGGTATACAAATCACCGATAAACTCATCTTT.